These 24 T cell receptor beta chains were all obtained from the same sample, sequenced in a study of cytomegalovirus exposure and HLA in healthy donors. Primers for the PCR totalled 60 Vbeta and 13 Jbeta. Some clones are missing from TCRdb's copy, which holds only in-frame ones; the method was immunoSEQ multiplex PCR. Among 90,000 to 110,000 clones listed, approximately 69% were seen once. Sequencing used PBMCs. The source is a man younger than 40 in good health and CMV-seronegative.

This chain connects TRBV7-2 to TRBJ1-1, with D tentatively TRBD1 (6 bases). CDR1 is SGHTA and CDR2 is FQGNSA in the germline V gene. This CDR3 spans 15 amino acids. V dropped 6 bases and J dropped 4 bases, with 18 bases sitting between them. CDR3 bases: TGTGCCAGCAGTAGTACAGGGAGTCGGGGCACTGAAGCTTTCTTT. It is translated as CASSSTGSRGTEAFF.

Here the CDR3 DNA reads TGTGCCAGCAGCCCACGCCGGGGGTTTGACGGGGAGCTGTTTTTT. It yields the protein CASSPRRGFDGELFF. The V and J genes are TRBV5-4 and TRBJ2-2; a weak D match, TRBD2 (6 bases). V gave up 4 bases and J gave up 7 bases, with 17 bases separating them. Germline V gene sequence: CDR1 SGHNT, CDR2 YYREEE (reference sequence). This CDR3 contains 15 residues.

The chain couples TRBV28 to TRBJ1-3; perhaps TRBD1 as D (6 bases). V was cut by 4 bases and J by 0 bases, with 25 bases left in between. Per the germline V gene, CDR1 is MDHEN and CDR2 is SYDVKM. The CDR3 has 20 amino acids. The CDR3 region has the DNA TGTGCCAGCAGTTCTAATTCGTGGGGGCCGACAGGACTCTCTGGAAACACCATATATTTT. It translates to CASSSNSWGPTGLSGNTIYF.

This chain joins TRBV6-1 and TRBJ2-5, with TRBD1 matching over 8 bases. Germline CDR1 MNHNS, CDR2 SASEGT. The CDR3 extends over 13 amino acids. V lost 6 bases to trimming and J lost 2 bases; unmatched junction nucleotides: 2. The CDR3 loop is CASSGTGQETQYF. The CDR3 DNA is TGTGCCAGCAGCGGGACAGGACAAGAGACCCAGTACTTC.

This clone appeared a few times. This sequence joins TRBV7-2 and TRBJ1-1, with TRBD1 matching 7 bases. The germline gives CDR1 SGHTA, CDR2 FQGNSA. After removal of 5 bases from V and 1 base from J, the junction contained 4 bases not matched to a gene. CDR3 length: 14 residues. The CDR3 DNA follows: TGTGCCAGCAGCCAGACAGGGCAGAACACTGAAGCTTTCTTT. It codes for CASSQTGQNTEAFF.

The rearrangement uses TRBV14 and TRBJ1-2; 9 nucleotides match TRBD1. CDR1 is SGHDN, CDR2 FVKESK, per germline. This CDR3 spans 14 amino acids. V lost 4 bases and J lost 8; bases outside the gene matches: 8. DNA of the CDR3: TGTGCCAGCAGCCCTCTTGGGACAGGGAGCGGCTACACCTTC. As protein: CASSPLGTGSGYTF.

CDR3 in amino acids: CASSRGQATDREQYF. The CDR3 nucleotides are TGTGCCAGCAGCCGAGGACAGGCGACCGATCGAGAGCAGTACTTC. The V and J genes are TRBV16 and TRBJ2-5; 7 bases are a match to TRBD1. The ends lost 4 bases at V and 11 bases at J; junction bases unmatched: 16. Germline CDR1 KGHSY, CDR2 FQNENV. CDR3 size: 15 residues.

The genes are TRBV19 and TRBJ1-1, with D possibly TRBD1 on 5 matching bases. Per the germline V gene, CDR1 is LNHDA and CDR2 is SQIVND (reference sequence). This CDR3 contains 14 residues. Trimming removed 5 bases at V and 4 bases at J, with 14 bases between. The CDR3 DNA is TGTGCCAGTAGTTCCTCGGGACTCAGCACTGAAGCTTTCTTT. This sequence encodes CASSSSGLSTEAFF.

The CDR3 here is CASSDGTTPEDEQFF. The DNA of the CDR3 is TGTGCCAGCAGCGACGGGACTACCCCTGAGGATGAGCAGTTCTTC. The chain has TRBV6-1 and TRBJ2-1; 7 bases agree with TRBD2. Per germline, CDR1 MNHNS and CDR2 SASEGT. The trim removed 6 bases at V and 8 bases at J, leaving 13 bases unmatched. The CDR3 contains 15 residues.

The CDR3 DNA is TGCAGCGTTCTGCAGGGGGCTTACATGGGATACGAGCAGTACTTC. It is translated as CSVLQGAYMGYEQYF. The chain recombines TRBV29-1 with TRBJ2-7; 8 bases are a match to TRBD1. After removal of 5 bases from V and 4 bases from J, the junction contained 13 bases not matched to a gene. CDR1 and CDR2 from the germline V gene are SQVTM and ANQGSEA. The CDR3 extends over 15 amino acids.

The chain has TRBV7-3 and TRBJ2-5, with 8 bases that match TRBD1. Losses at the gene ends were 2 bases for V and 5 bases for J; bases not matched to a gene: 7. The germline V gene has CDR1 SGHTA and CDR2 FQGTGA. This CDR3 has 15 residues. CDR3 loop: CASSLGAGGRETQYF. The CDR3 bases are TGTGCCAGCAGCTTAGGAGCAGGGGGCAGGGAGACCCAGTACTTC.

In this sample, this clone turned up a few times. V is TRBV18 and J is TRBJ1-5; 12 bases match TRBD1. The junction had 8 bases not matched to a gene; V was cut back by 2 bases and J by 9 bases. The CDR3 is made up of 16 amino acids. Germline CDR1 and CDR2: KGHSH and LQKENI. The CDR3 loop is CASSPSGQGAGGPQHF. The CDR3 nucleotides are TGTGCCAGCTCACCATCGGGACAGGGGGCCGGAGGGCCCCAGCATTTT.

This sequence joins TRBV9 and TRBJ2-7; 9 nucleotides agree with TRBD1. Germline V gives CDR1 SGDLS, CDR2 YYNGEE. The CDR3 is made up of 15 amino acids. Trimming cost V 3 bases and J 3 bases; bases outside gene matches: 7. In DNA, the CDR3 is TGTGCCAGCAGCGGGGGACAGGGCCTTCTCTACGAGCAGTACTTC. It specifies CASSGGQGLLYEQYF.

V is TRBV6-5 and J is TRBJ2-5, with a possible D match to TRBD2 (5 bases). The germline V and J ends were trimmed by 5 bases and 4 bases, with 17 bases remaining between them. CDR1 MNHEY and CDR2 SVGAGI come from the germline V gene. The CDR3 sequence is 15 residues long. The CDR3 region is CASSLDRRGLETQYF. CDR3 sequence (DNA): TGTGCCAGCAGTCTAGACCGGAGAGGGTTAGAGACCCAGTACTTC.

The chain has TRBV18 and TRBJ1-2; D gene unclear. Germline CDR1 and CDR2: KGHSH and LQKENI. The V and J ends lost 2 bases and 8 bases respectively, with 24 bases between them. The CDR3 contains 17 residues. This chain's CDR3 is CASSPIVGLGEREGYTF. The CDR3 nucleotides are TGTGCCAGCTCACCAATCGTCGGCTTAGGAGAGCGGGAAGGCTACACCTTC.

The chain employs TRBV2 and TRBJ1-4; D unclear. CDR3 size: 15 residues. Germline-derived CDR1 and CDR2 are SNHLY and FYNNEI. Trimming took 0 bases from V and 7 from J, leaving 12 bases between them. CDR3 nucleotide sequence: TGTGCCAGCAGTGAAGCTAGCGGGTTAGGTGAAAAACTGTTTTTT. This codes for CASSEASGLGEKLFF.

The chain joins TRBV5-1 to TRBJ2-7, with 12 nucleotides matching TRBD1. V trimming: 2 bases; J trimming: 7 bases; junction bases outside the gene matches: 7. From germline, CDR1 is SGHRS and CDR2 YFSETQ. There are 15 residues in the CDR3. In DNA, the CDR3 is TGCGCCAGCAGCTTCCGGGACAGGGGGCTTGGGGAGCAGTACTTC. This translates into CASSFRDRGLGEQYF.

The V call is TRBV11-3, the J call TRBJ2-7, with a weak D call TRBD2 (5 bases). Germline values: CDR1 SGHNT, CDR2 YENEEA. This CDR3 has 13 residues. Trimming cost V 3 bases and J 5 bases, with 11 bases left between them. The CDR3 coding sequence is TGTGCCAGCAGCTTGGAACTAGAGGACGAGCAGTACTTC. Translated, it gives CASSLELEDEQYF.

The rearrangement links TRBV5-1 to TRBJ2-1; D is possibly TRBD1 (6 bases). The ends were cut back, 4 bases at V and 2 bases at J, with 10 bases in the middle. The CDR3 covers 14 residues. Germline V gene data show CDR1 as SGHRS and CDR2 as YFSETQ. In DNA form, the CDR3 reads TGCGCCAGCAGCGAGGGACACACCTACAATGAGCAGTTCTTC. Residues: CASSEGHTYNEQFF.

The CDR3 reads CASSLSRTGELFF. The CDR3 region has the DNA TGTGCCAGCAGCTTAAGCAGGACCGGGGAGCTGTTTTTT. The V gene is TRBV11-2, the J gene TRBJ2-2; D unresolved. This CDR3 region has 13 residues. Germline V gives CDR1 SGHAT, CDR2 FQNNGV. Trimming cost V 2 bases and J 5 bases, with 6 bases left between them.

This clone was detected only a few times. The chain is built from TRBV23-1 and TRBJ1-2; a possible D gene is TRBD1 (5 bases). TRBV23-1 is an ORF; its function is uncertain. This CDR3 has 15 residues. The CDR3 DNA reads as TGCGTCTCCCTTCCACTGGAGGGGTTAAGGGAAGGCTACACCTTC. Protein: CVSLPLEGLREGYTF.

The chain combines TRBV5-6 with TRBJ2-3, with TRBD2 matching 10 bases. The length of the CDR3 is 16 residues. Germline loops: CDR1 SGHDT, CDR2 YYEEEE. Unmatched junction bases numbered 6, after V lost 4 bases and J lost 1 base. The CDR3 protein is CASSANLAGGTDTQYF. In DNA form, the CDR3 reads TGTGCCAGCAGCGCTAATCTAGCGGGGGGCACAGATACGCAGTATTTT.

This clone was seen only once. The chain carries TRBV2 and TRBJ2-2; weak D call: TRBD1 (6 bases). Germline loops: CDR1 SNHLY, CDR2 FYNNEI. Trimming left V 6 bases short and J 0 bases short, with 17 bases between. This CDR3 has 17 residues. For the CDR3, the DNA is TGTGCCAGCAGCCCCAGCCGGACAGTTCCGAACACCGGGGAGCTGTTTTTT. Translated: CASSPSRTVPNTGELFF.

The rearrangement joins TRBV9 to TRBJ1-4; TRBD1 is a possible D gene (5 bases). V dropped 4 bases and J dropped 1 base, with 11 bases sitting between them. From germline, CDR1 is SGDLS and CDR2 YYNGEE. This CDR3 region has 15 residues. CDR3 in amino acids: CASSRGTVTNEKLFF. The CDR3 bases are TGTGCCAGCAGCCGAGGGACTGTAACTAATGAAAAACTGTTTTTT.